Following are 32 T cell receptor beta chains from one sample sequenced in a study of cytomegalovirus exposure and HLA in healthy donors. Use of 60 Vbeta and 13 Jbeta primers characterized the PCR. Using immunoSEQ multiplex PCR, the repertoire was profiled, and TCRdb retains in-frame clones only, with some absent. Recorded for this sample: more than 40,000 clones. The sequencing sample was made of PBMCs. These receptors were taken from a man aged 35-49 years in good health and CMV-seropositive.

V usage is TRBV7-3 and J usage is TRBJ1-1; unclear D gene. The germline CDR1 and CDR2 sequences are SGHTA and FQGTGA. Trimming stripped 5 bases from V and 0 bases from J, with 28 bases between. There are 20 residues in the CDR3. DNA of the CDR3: TGTGCCAGCAGCCCTCTTCCCCTACGGACTCCCGATGGATTGAACACTGAAGCTTTCTTT. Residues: CASSPLPLRTPDGLNTEAFF.

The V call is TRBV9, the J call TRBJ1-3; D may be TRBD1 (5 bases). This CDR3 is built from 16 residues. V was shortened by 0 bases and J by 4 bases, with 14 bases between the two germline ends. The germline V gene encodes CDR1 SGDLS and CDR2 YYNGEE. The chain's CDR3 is CASSVVGGFEGNTIYF. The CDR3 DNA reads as TGTGCCAGCAGCGTAGTGGGGGGGTTCGAGGGAAACACCATATATTTT.

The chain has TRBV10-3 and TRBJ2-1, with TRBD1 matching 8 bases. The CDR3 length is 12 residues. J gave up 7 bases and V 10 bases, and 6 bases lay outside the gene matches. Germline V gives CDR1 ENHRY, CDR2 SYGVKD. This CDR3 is CATRTGINEQFF. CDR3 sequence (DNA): TGTGCCACTAGGACAGGGATTAATGAGCAGTTCTTC.

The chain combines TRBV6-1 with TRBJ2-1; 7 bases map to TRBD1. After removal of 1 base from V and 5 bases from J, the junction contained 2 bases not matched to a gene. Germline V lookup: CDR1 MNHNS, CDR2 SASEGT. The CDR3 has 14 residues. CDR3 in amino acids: CASSEGQGNNEQFF. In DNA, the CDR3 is TGTGCCAGCAGTGAAGGACAGGGCAACAATGAGCAGTTCTTC.

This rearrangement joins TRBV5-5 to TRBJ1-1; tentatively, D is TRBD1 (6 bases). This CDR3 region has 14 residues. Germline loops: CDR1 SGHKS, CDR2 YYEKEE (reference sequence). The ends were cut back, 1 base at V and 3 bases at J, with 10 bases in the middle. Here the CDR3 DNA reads TGTGCCAGCAGCTTGCCAGGGGAGCACACTGAAGCTTTCTTT. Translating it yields CASSLPGEHTEAFF.

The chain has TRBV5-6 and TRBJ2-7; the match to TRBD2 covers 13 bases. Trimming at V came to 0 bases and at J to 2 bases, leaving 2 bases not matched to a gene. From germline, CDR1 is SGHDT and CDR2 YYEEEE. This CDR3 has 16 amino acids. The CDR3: CASSLAGLAGAYEQYF. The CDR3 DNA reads TGTGCCAGCAGCTTGGCCGGACTAGCGGGGGCCTACGAGCAGTACTTC.

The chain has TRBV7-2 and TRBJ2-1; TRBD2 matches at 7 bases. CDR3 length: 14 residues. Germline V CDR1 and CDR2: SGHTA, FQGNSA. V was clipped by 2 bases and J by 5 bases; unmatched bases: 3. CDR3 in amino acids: CASSLTGTNNEQFF. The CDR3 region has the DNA TGTGCCAGCAGCTTAACCGGGACTAACAATGAGCAGTTCTTC.

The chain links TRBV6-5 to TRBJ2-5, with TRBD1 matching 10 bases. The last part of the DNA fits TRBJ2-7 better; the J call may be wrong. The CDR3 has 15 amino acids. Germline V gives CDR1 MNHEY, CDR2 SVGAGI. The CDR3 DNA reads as TGTGCCAGCAGTTTCTCCGGGACAGGGGCCCACGAGCAGTACTTC. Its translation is CASSFSGTGAHEQYF.

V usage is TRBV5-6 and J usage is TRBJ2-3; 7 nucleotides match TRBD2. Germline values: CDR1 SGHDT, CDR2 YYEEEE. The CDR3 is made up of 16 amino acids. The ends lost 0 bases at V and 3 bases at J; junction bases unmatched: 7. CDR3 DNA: TGTGCCAGCAGCTTGGAGGTGGGAGGGCCAACAGATACGCAGTATTTT. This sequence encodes CASSLEVGGPTDTQYF.

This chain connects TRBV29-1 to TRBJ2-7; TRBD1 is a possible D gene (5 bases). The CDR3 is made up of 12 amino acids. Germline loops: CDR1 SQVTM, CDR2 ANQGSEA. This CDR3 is CTVGQGPYEQYF. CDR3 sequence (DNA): TGCACCGTGGGGCAGGGTCCCTACGAGCAGTACTTC.

The CDR3 coding sequence is TGCGCCAGCAGCCAGGGATCTACTAGCACAGATACGCAGTATTTT. It translates to CASSQGSTSTDTQYF. The chain uses TRBV10-1 and TRBJ2-3; a possible D gene is TRBD1 (5 bases). There are 15 residues in the CDR3. Trimming stripped 6 bases from V and 0 bases from J, with 13 bases between. Germline assignment: CDR1 WNHNN and CDR2 SYGVQD (reference sequence).

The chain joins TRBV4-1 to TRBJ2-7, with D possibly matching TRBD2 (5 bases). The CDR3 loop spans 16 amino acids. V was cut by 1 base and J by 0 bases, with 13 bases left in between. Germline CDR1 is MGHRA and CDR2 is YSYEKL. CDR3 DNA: TGCGCCAGCAGCCAAGGGGTGGTAACTAGCTCCTACGAGCAGTACTTC. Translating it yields CASSQGVVTSSYEQYF.

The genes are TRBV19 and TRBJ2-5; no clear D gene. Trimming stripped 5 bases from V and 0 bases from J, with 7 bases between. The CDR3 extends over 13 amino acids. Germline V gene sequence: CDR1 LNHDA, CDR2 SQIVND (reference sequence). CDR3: CASSLRDQETQYF. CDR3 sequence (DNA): TGTGCCAGTAGTTTGCGCGACCAAGAGACCCAGTACTTC.

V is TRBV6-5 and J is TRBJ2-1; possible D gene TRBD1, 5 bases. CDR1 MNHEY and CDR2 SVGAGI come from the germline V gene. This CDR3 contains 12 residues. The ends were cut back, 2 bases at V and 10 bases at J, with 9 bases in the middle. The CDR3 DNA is TGTGCCAGCAGTTACCAGGGTACGGAGCAGTTCTTC. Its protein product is CASSYQGTEQFF.

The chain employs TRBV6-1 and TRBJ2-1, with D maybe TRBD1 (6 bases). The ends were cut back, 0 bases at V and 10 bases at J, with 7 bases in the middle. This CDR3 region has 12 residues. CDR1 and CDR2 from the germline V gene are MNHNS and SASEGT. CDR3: CASSEAGAEQFF. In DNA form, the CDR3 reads TGTGCCAGCAGTGAAGCGGGGGCAGAGCAGTTCTTC.

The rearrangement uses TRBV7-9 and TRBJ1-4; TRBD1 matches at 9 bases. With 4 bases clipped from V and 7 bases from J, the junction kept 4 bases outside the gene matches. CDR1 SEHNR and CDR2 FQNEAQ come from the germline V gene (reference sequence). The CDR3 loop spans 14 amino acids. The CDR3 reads CASSWGQGGEKLFF. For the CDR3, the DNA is TGTGCCAGCAGCTGGGGACAGGGAGGTGAAAAACTGTTTTTT.

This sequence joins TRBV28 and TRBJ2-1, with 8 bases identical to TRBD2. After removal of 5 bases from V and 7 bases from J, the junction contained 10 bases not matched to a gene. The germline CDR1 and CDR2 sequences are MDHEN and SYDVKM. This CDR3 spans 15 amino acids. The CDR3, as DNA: TGTGCCAGCAGTCTAAAGCGGGAGTCTTGGAATGAGCAGTTCTTC. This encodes CASSLKRESWNEQFF.

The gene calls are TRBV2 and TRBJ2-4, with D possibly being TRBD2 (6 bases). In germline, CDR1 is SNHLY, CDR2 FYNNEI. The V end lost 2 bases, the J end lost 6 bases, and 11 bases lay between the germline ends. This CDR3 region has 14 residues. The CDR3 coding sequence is TGTGCCAGCAGTGAAAGGGTACTAGCAAACATTCAGTACTTC. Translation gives CASSERVLANIQYF.

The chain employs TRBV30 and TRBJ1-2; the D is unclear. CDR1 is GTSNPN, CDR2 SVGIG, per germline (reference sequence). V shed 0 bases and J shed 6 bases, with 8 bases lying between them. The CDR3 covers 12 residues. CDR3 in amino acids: CAWSVAYHGYTF. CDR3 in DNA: TGTGCCTGGAGTGTTGCGTACCATGGCTACACCTTC.

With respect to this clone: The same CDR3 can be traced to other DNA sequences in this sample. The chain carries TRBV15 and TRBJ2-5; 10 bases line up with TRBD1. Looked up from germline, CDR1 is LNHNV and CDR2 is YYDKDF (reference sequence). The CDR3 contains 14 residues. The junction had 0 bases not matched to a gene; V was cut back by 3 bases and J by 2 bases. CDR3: CATSRDRGQETQYF. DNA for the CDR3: TGTGCCACCAGCAGGGACAGGGGGCAAGAGACCCAGTACTTC.

CDR3 sequence: CASSLVIQETQYF. The CDR3 coding sequence is TGTGCCAGCAGCTTAGTTATCCAAGAGACCCAGTACTTC. The rearrangement joins TRBV7-9 to TRBJ2-5, with unresolved D. Per the germline V gene, CDR1 is SEHNR and CDR2 is FQNEAQ (reference sequence). Trimming took off 1 base at V and 1 base at J, with 4 bases between the two ends. The CDR3 is 13 amino acids. Together with reference TRBV7-9 and TRBJ2-5, the CDR3 gives the full variable domain: DTGVSQNPRHKITKRGQNVTFRCDPISEHNRLYWYRQTLGQGPEFLTYFQNEAQLEKSRLLSDRFSAERPKGSFSTLEIQRTEQGDSAMYLCASSLVIQETQYFGPGTRLLVL.

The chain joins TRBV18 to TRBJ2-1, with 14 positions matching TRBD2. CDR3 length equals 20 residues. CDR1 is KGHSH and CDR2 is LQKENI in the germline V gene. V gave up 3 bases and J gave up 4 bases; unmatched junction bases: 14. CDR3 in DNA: TGTGCCAGCTCACCGATCGGACTAGCGGGAGGTGCGGGGAGTTACAATGAGCAGTTCTTC. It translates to CASSPIGLAGGAGSYNEQFF. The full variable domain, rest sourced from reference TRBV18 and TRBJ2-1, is NAGVMQNPRHLVRRRGQEARLRCSPMKGHSHVYWYRQLPEEGLKFMVYLQKENIIDESGMPKERFSAEFPKEGPSILRIQQVVRGDSAAYFCASSPIGLAGGAGSYNEQFFGPGTRLTVL.

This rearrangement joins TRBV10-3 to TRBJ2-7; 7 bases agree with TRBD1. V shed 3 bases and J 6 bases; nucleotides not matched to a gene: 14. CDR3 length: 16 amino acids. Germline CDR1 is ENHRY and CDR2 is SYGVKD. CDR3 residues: CAISEGSAAGGGEQYF. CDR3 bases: TGTGCCATCAGTGAAGGAAGCGCGGCAGGGGGTGGCGAGCAGTACTTC.

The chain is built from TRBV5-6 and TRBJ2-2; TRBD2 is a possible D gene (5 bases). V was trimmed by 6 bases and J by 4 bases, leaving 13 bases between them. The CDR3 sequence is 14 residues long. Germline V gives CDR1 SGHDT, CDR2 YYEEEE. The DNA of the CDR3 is TGTGCCAGCAAAGAGGGCCTGATCACCGGGGAGCTGTTTTTT. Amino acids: CASKEGLITGELFF.

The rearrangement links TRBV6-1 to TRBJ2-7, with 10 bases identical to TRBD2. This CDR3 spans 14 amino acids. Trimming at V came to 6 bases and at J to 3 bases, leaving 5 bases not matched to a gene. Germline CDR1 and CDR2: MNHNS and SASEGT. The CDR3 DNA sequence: TGTGCCAGCAGGCCCGGGACTAGCGTCTACGAGCAGTACTTC. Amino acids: CASRPGTSVYEQYF.

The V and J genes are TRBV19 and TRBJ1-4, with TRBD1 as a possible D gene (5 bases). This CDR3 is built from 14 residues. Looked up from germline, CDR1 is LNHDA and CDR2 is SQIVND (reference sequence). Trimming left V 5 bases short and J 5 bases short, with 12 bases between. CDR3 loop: CASSWGGANEKLFF. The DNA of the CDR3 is TGTGCCAGTAGTTGGGGAGGGGCGAATGAAAAACTGTTTTTT.

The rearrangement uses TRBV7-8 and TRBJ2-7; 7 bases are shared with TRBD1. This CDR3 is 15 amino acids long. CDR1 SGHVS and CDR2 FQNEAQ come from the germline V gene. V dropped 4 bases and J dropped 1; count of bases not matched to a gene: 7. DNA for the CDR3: TGTGCCAGCAGCTCGCGGACAGGTGGTTCCTACGAGCAGTACTTC. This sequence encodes CASSSRTGGSYEQYF.

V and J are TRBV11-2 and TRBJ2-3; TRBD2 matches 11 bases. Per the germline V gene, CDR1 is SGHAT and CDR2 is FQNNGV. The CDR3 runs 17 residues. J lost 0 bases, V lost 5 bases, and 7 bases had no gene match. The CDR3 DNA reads TGTGCCAGCAGCCCCCTGCGACTAGCGGGGAGCACAGATACGCAGTATTTT. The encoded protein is CASSPLRLAGSTDTQYF.

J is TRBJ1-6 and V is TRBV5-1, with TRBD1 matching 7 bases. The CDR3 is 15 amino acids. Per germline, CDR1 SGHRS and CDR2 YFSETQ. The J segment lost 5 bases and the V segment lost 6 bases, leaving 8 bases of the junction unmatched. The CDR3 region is CASTPTGENNSPLHF. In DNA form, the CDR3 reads TGCGCCAGCACCCCCACAGGGGAGAATAATTCACCCCTCCACTTT.

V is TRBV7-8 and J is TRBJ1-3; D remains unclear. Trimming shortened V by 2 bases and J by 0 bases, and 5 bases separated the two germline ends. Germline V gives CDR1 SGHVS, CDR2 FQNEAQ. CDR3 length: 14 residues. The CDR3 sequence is CASSLPLSGNTIYF. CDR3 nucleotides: TGTGCCAGCAGCTTACCCCTCTCTGGAAACACCATATATTTT. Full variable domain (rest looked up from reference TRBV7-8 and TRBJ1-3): GAGVSQSPRYKVAKRGQDVALRCDPISGHVSLFWYQQALGQGPEFLTYFQNEAQLDKSGLPSDRFFAERPEGSVSTLKIQRTQQEDSAVYLCASSLPLSGNTIYFGEGSWLTVV.

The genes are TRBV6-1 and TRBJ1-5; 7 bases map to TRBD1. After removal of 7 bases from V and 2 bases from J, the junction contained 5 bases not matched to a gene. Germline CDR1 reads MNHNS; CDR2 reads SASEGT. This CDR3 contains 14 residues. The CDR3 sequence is CASILDRGNQPQHF. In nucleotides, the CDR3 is TGTGCCAGCATTTTAGACAGGGGCAATCAGCCCCAGCATTTT.

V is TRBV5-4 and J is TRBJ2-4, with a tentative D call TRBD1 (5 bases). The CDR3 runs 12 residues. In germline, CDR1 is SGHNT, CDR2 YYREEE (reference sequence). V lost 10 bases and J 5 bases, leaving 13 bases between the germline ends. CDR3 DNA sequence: TGTGCCCGCGCCAGGGTGGAAAACATTCAGTACTTC. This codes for CARARVENIQYF.